This passage covers 16 T cell receptor beta chains from one sample sequenced in a study of prognosis after radiotherapy for stage I lung cancer (dated by TCRdb to the early 2020s). Sequencing was carried out with an Illumina HiSeq 3000. Two rounds of multiplex PCR were performed to amplify the TCR beta CDR3 region from genomic DNA. The first PCR round used primers specific to each TRBV and TRBJ gene, with sequences filed in Chinese patent CN105087789A. Using fastp trimming at Q25 and MiXCR clonotype assembly, TCRdb reanalyzed the public sequencing data and kept in-frame beta chains. One record per CDR3 amino acid sequence lists the most common genes and DNA. Recorded for this sample are fewer than 40,000 distinct CDR3 sequences; approximately 39% of them occurred a single time. The top ten clones comprise 15% of the sample. The sample was PBMCs, taken before or after stereotactic body radiation therapy (not recorded which). The receptor source for this set is a donor at least 50 years old with non-small cell lung cancer.

This clonotype was seen ten or more times. The gene calls are TRBV12-5 and TRBJ2-7; TRBD1 aligns across 8 bases. Germline-derived CDR1 and CDR2 are LGHNT and FRNRAP. V was pared by 2 bases and J by 4 bases, with 16 bases of the junction left unmatched. The CDR3 contains 18 residues. The chain's CDR3 is CASGLPRPTDRDVYEQYF. The CDR3 region has the DNA TGTGCTAGTGGTTTGCCCCGACCCACGGACAGGGATGTGTACGAGCAGTACTTC.

With regard to this clonotype: A far larger clone differs by one base, so this is likely a read error. As DNA, the CDR3 is TGTGCCAGCAGCTCCGACCTAGCGGGAGTCGGAGATACGCAGTATTTT. Amino acids: CASSSDLAGVGDTQYF. This chain connects TRBV7-3 to TRBJ2-3, with TRBD2 matching over 10 bases. There are 16 residues in the CDR3. The J segment lost 5 bases and the V segment lost 4 bases, leaving 9 bases of the junction unmatched. The germline V gene has CDR1 SGHTA and CDR2 FQGTGA.

This clonotype was counted ten times or more. The chain recombines TRBV24-1 with TRBJ2-5; the match to TRBD1 covers 11 bases. V lost 2 bases, J lost 4 bases, and 5 bases stayed unmatched. The CDR3 is 16 residues long. Germline CDR1 KGHDR, CDR2 SFDVKD. The CDR3: CATSDSGTGGRETQYF. The CDR3 nucleotides are TGTGCCACCAGTGATTCAGGGACAGGGGGGCGAGAGACCCAGTACTTC.

This clonotype was counted at least ten times. This CDR3 is CASTPGYPPDRNQPQHF. CDR3 coding DNA: TGTGCCAGCACCCCCGGGTACCCGCCGGATCGCAATCAGCCCCAGCATTTT. The rearrangement links TRBV28 to TRBJ1-5; unclear D gene. V was pared by 7 bases and J by 2 bases, with 21 bases between. This CDR3 has 17 amino acids. Germline V lookup: CDR1 MDHEN, CDR2 SYDVKM.

Relative to its sample, this clonotype is medium-sized. This sequence joins TRBV24-1 and TRBJ1-2; no clear D. The length of the CDR3 is 14 residues. Germline loops: CDR1 KGHDR, CDR2 SFDVKD. Trimming took off 4 bases at V and 8 bases at J, with 16 bases between the two ends. As DNA, the CDR3 is TGTGCCACCAGTGAGCCTGACGGCCTCATAGGCTACACCTTC. Encoded protein: CATSEPDGLIGYTF.

The table lists this clonotype with many counts. This sequence joins TRBV6-1 and TRBJ2-3; TRBD1 aligns across 10 bases. The trim removed 4 bases at V and 2 bases at J, leaving 3 bases unmatched. CDR3 length: 15 residues. Germline V gives CDR1 MNHNS, CDR2 SASEGT. DNA for the CDR3: TGTGCCAGCAGTGCGGGGACAGGGGACACAGATACGCAGTATTTT. Protein: CASSAGTGDTDTQYF.

This clonotype was seen at least ten times. The V call is TRBV7-2, the J call TRBJ1-4; D is perhaps TRBD1 (5 bases). Trimming stripped 1 base from V and 6 bases from J, with 9 bases between. This CDR3 is built from 14 residues. Germline-derived CDR1 and CDR2 are SGHTA and FQGNSA. CDR3 DNA: TGTGCCAGCAGCTTAGATCGGGGCCATGAAAAACTGTTTTTT. Translating gives CASSLDRGHEKLFF. The entire variable domain, with the rest obtained from reference TRBV7-2 and TRBJ1-4, is as follows: GAGVSQSPSNKVTEKGKDVELRCDPISGHTALYWYRQSLGQGLEFLIYFQGNSAPDKSGLPSDRFSAERTGGSVSTLTIQRTQQEDSAVYLCASSLDRGHEKLFFGSGTQLSVL.

This clonotype was seen at least ten times. The chain employs TRBV6-1 and TRBJ1-5, with D hard to call. V gave up 2 bases and J gave up 4 bases, with 6 bases separating them. CDR1 and CDR2 from the germline V gene are MNHNS and SASEGT. The CDR3 runs to 13 residues. The CDR3 here is CASSEQDNQPQHF. The DNA for the CDR3 is TGTGCCAGCAGTGAACAGGATAATCAGCCCCAGCATTTT.

As to this clonotype: A far larger clone is only one base removed, so a read error is likely. The chain is built from TRBV9 and TRBJ2-7; 8 bases agree with TRBD2. CDR3 length equals 19 residues. Per the germline V gene, CDR1 is SGDLS and CDR2 is YYNGEE. Written as DNA, the CDR3 is TGCGCCAGCAGCTTGCGTGGGGTCGGAGAACTAGCGGCACCTTACGAGCAGTACTTC. Its protein is CASSLRGVGELAAPYEQYF.

This chain connects TRBV9 to TRBJ1-2; TRBD1 is a possible D gene (5 bases). Per germline, CDR1 SGDLS and CDR2 YYNGEE. Trimming removed 0 bases at V and 4 bases at J, with 13 bases between. The CDR3 covers 15 residues. The CDR3 loop reads CASSVVDGGFYGYTF. In nucleotides, the CDR3 is TGTGCCAGCAGCGTAGTCGACGGGGGGTTCTATGGCTACACCTTC.

The chain uses TRBV5-6 and TRBJ1-6; D not resolved. In germline, CDR1 is SGHDT, CDR2 YYEEEE. With 2 bases removed from V and 6 bases from J, the gap between germline ends came to 12 bases. The CDR3 runs to 15 residues. The CDR3 coding sequence is TGTGCCAGCAGCTTACTTGCGGGGTCTAATTCACCCCTCCACTTT. This translates into CASSLLAGSNSPLHF.

This clonotype was recorded once. The junction does not match germline at one end; this may be a read error. This CDR3 reads CAISAPEGHEQYF. Here the CDR3 DNA reads TGTGCCATCAGTGCTCCGGAAGGCCACGAGCAGTACTTC. The rearrangement joins TRBV28 to TRBJ2-7, with unresolved D. CDR1 is MDHEN, CDR2 SYDVKM, per germline. The CDR3 totals 13 residues.

The rearrangement links TRBV19 to TRBJ2-1, with a possible D match to TRBD1 (7 bases). Germline values: CDR1 LNHDA, CDR2 SQIVND (reference sequence). V was pared by 3 bases and J by 5 bases, with 11 bases between. There are 14 residues in the CDR3. CDR3 protein: CASSIRGVDNEQFF. In DNA form, the CDR3 reads TGTGCCAGTAGTATCAGGGGGGTGGACAATGAGCAGTTCTTC. The full variable domain, its missing parts supplied by reference TRBV19 and TRBJ2-1, is DGGITQSPKYLFRKEGQNVTLSCEQNLNHDAMYWYRQDPGQGLRLIYYSQIVNDFQKGDIAEGYSVSREKKESFPLTVTSAQKNPTAFYLCASSIRGVDNEQFFGPGTRLTVL.

CDR3: CSAQRGSGGSGEQFF. The CDR3 DNA follows: TGCAGTGCCCAAAGGGGATCGGGAGGCTCCGGAGAGCAGTTCTTC. The rearrangement joins TRBV20-1 to TRBJ2-1; TRBD2 matches 7 bases. The germline V gene has CDR1 DFQATT and CDR2 SNEGSKA (reference sequence). V lost 6 bases to trimming and J lost 10 bases; unmatched junction nucleotides: 18. The CDR3 spans 15 residues.

As for this clonotype: This likely reflects a read error, since a far larger clone is one base away. The final CDR3 position lacks the conserved phenylalanine or tryptophan, pointing to a likely read error. This chain links TRBV6-4 with TRBJ1-2, with 7 nucleotides matching TRBD1. This CDR3 has 13 residues. Germline CDR1 reads MRHNA; CDR2 reads SNTAGT. V lost 6 bases to trimming and J lost 2 bases; unmatched junction nucleotides: 3. CDR3 nucleotides: TGTGCCAGCAGCGGGACAGCAAACTATGGCTACACCTTG. Translated, it gives CASSGTANYGYTL.

The chain has TRBV20-1 and TRBJ2-1, with 11 bases lining up with TRBD2. The J segment lost 5 bases and the V segment lost 1 base, leaving 7 bases of the junction unmatched. The CDR3 runs 16 residues. Germline CDR1 reads DFQATT; CDR2 reads SNEGSKA (reference sequence). As DNA, the CDR3 is TGCAGTGCTAGAGTTGGGGGACTAGCGGTAAACAATGAGCAGTTCTTC. It encodes CSARVGGLAVNNEQFF.